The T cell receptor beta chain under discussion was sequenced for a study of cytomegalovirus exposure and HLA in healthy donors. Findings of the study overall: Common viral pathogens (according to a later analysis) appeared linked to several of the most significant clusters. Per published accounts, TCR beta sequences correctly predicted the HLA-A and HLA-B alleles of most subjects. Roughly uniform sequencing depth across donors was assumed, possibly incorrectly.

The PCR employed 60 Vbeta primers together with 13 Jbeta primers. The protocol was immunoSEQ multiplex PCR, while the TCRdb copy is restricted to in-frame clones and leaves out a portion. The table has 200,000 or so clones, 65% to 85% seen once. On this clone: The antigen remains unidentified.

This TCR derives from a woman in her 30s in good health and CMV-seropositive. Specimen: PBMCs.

The CDR3 protein is CASSEVLPQLPQHF. CDR3 sequence (DNA): TGTGCCAGCAGTGAGGTCCTCCCCCAACTACCCCAGCATTTT. The V and J genes are TRBV6-1 and TRBJ1-5; D is ambiguous. The V end lost 3 bases, the J end lost 10 bases, and 16 bases lay between the germline ends. This CDR3 is 14 amino acids long. Germline V gene sequence: CDR1 MNHNS, CDR2 SASEGT.